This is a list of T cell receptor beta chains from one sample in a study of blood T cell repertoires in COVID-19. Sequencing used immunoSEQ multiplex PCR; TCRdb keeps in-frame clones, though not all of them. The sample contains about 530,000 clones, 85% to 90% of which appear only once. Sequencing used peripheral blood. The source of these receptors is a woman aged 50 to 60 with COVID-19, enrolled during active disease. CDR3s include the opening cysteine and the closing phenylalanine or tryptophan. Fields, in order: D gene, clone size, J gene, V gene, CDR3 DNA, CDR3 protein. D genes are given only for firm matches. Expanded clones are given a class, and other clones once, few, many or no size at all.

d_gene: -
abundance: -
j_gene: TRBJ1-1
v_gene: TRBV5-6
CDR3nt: TGTGCCAGCAGCCGGGGGACGGTGAACACTGAAGCTTTCTTT
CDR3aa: CASSRGTVNTEAFF

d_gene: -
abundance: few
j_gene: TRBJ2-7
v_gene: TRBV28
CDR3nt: TGTGCCAGCAGTTCACTCGGACACAAATACGAGCAGTACTTC
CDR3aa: CASSSLGHKYEQYF

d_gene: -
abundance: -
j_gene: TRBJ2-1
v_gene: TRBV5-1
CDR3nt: TGCGCCAGCAGCTGGAGCGGGGAGCAGTTCTTC
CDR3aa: CASSWSGEQFF

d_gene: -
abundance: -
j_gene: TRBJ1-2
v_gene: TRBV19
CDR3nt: TGTGCCAGTAGTGGCAGGGGCCGCGTTGGCTACACCTTC
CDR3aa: CASSGRGRVGYTF

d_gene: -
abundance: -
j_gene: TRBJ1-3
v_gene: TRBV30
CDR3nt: TGTGCCTGGAGGAGGCTCGGGACACAGTCTGGAAACACCATATATTTT
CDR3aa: CAWRRLGTQSGNTIYF

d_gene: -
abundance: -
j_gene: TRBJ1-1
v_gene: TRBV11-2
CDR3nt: TGTGCCAGCAGCCTCCAGACAGTCTATAACACTGAAGCTTTCTTT
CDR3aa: CASSLQTVYNTEAFF

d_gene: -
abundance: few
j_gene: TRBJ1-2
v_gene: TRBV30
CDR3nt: TGTGCCTGGAGTGTAGGGTCCGGGACACCATATGGCTACACCTTC
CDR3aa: CAWSVGSGTPYGYTF

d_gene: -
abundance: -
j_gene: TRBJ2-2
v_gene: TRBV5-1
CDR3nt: TGCGCCAGCAGCTTGGAACAGGGTAGAACCGGGGAGCTGTTTTTT
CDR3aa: CASSLEQGRTGELFF

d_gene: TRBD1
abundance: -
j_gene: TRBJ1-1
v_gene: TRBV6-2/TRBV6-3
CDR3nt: TGTGCCAGCAGTCAAGGATGGGACAGGGGTGAAGCTTTCTTT
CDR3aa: CASSQGWDRGEAFF

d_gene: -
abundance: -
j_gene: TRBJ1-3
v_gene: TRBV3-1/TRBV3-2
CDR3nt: TGTGCCAGCAGCCACTCAGGGTCTGGAAACACCATATATTTT
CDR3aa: CASSHSGSGNTIYF

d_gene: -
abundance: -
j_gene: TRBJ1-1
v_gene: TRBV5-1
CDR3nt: TGCGCCAGCAACGGAGGGAATACTGAAGCTTTCTTT
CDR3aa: CASNGGNTEAFF

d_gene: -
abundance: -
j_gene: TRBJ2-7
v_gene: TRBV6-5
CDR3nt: TGTGCCAGCGATTACTACCCCCGGGACTACGAGCAGTACTTC
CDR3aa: CASDYYPRDYEQYF

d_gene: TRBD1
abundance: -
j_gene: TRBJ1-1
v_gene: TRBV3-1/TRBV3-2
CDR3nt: TGTGCCAGCAGACAACAAAAATTCGCAGGGGGCGCCTACACTGAAGCTTTCTTT
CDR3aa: CASRQQKFAGGAYTEAFF

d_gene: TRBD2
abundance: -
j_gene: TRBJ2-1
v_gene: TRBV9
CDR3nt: TGTGCCAGCAGCGTAGAGGCTAGCGGGGTGACTGAGCAGTTCTTC
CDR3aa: CASSVEASGVTEQFF

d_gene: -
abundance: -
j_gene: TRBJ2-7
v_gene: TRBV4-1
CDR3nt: TGCGCCAGCAGCCACCCCGGGTACGAGCAGTACTTC
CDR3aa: CASSHPGYEQYF

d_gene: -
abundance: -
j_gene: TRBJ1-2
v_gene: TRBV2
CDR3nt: TGTGCCAGCAGTGATTCCCCTCCAGGGGCCGTAGCTAACTATGGCTACACCTTC
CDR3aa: CASSDSPPGAVANYGYTF

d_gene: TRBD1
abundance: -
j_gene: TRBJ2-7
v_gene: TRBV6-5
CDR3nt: TGTGCCAGCAGTTACTCAGTGGGACAGGGGTACGAGCAGTACTTC
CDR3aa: CASSYSVGQGYEQYF

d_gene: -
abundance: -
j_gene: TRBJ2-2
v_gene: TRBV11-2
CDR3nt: TGTGCCAGCAGTCAACCCCCGGGGAACACCGGGGAGCTGTTTTTT
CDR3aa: CASSQPPGNTGELFF

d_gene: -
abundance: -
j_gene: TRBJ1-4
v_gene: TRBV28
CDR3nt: TGTGCCAGCAGTTTGACAGGTGCAACTAATGAAAAACTGTTTTTT
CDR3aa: CASSLTGATNEKLFF

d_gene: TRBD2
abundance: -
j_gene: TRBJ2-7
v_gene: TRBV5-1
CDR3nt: TGCGCCAGCAGCTTGGCCCTGACTAGCTGGTACGAGCAGTACTTC
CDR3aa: CASSLALTSWYEQYF

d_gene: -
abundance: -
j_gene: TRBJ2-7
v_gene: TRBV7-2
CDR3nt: TGTGCCAGCAGCTTCAGTCCATCCGAGCAGTACTTC
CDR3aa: CASSFSPSEQYF

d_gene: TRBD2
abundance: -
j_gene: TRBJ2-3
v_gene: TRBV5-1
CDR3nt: TGCGCCAGCAGCTTGGGGGGGAGGGACCAAGATACGCAGTATTTT
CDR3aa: CASSLGGRDQDTQYF

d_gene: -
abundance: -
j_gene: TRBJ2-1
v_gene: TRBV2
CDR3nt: TGTGCCAGCAGCAGGGAGGGGGGCTCCTACAATGAGCAGTTCTTC
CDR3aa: CASSREGGSYNEQFF

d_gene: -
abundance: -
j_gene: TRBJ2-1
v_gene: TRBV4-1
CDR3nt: TGCGCCAGCAGCCGTTATCTGAGCTCCTACAATGAGCAGTTCTTC
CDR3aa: CASSRYLSSYNEQFF

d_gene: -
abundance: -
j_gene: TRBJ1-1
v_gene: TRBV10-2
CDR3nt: TGCGCCAGCAGTTATCCTTTGACAGCGATGAACACTGAAGCTTTCTTT
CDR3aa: CASSYPLTAMNTEAFF

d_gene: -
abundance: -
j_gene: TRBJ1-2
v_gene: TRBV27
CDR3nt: TGTGCCAGTGGGACGGGGGGGCATGGCTACACCTTC
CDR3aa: CASGTGGHGYTF

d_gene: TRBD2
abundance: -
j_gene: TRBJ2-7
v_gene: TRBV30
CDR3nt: TGTGCCTGGAGTGTAGGCCTAGCGGGAGTTTACGAGCAGTACTTC
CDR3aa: CAWSVGLAGVYEQYF

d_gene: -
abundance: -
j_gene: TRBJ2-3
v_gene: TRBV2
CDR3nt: TGTGCCAGCTCCTCACAGGCCACTAGCACAGATACGCAGTATTTT
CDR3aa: CASSSQATSTDTQYF

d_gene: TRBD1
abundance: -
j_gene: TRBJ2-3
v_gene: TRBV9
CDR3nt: TGTGCCAGCAGCTTCTCCGGGACAGGGGAAGATACGCAGTATTTT
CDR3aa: CASSFSGTGEDTQYF

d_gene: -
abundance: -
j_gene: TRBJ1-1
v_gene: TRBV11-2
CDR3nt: TGTGCCAGCAGCTTCTCGGGTGACGGGACTGAAGCTTTCTTT
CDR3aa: CASSFSGDGTEAFF

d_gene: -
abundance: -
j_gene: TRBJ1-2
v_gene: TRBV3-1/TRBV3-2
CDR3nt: TGTGCCAGCAGCCCGCCTTCGGGAACGGTCTATGGCTACACCTTC
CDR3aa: CASSPPSGTVYGYTF

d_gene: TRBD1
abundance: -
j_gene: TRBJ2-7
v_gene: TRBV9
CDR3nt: TGTGCCAGCAGCGTCCTATCGACAGGGAGCCCCTACGAGCAGTACTTC
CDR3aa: CASSVLSTGSPYEQYF

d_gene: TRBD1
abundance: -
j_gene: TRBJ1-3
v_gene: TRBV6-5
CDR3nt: TGTGCCAGCAGTCCAGGACAGGGTAAAGTGAACACCATATATTTT
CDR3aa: CASSPGQGKVNTIYF

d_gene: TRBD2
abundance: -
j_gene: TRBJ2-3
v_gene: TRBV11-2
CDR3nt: TGTGCCAGCAGCCTATTGGGACTAGCGGGGAGCACAGATACGCAGTATTTT
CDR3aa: CASSLLGLAGSTDTQYF

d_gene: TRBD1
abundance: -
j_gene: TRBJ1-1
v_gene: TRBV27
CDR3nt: TGTGCCAGCAGTTTTAGTGGTGAGGCAGGGGGAGCTTTCTTT
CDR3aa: CASSFSGEAGGAFF